These 27 T cell receptor beta chains came from one sample sequenced in a study of vaccination and CD4 T cells after COVID-19 (dated by TCRdb to between 2021 and 2024). Which antigens these TCRs recognize remains unknown. Library generation was performed with PCR. Sequencing was carried out with an Illumina iSeq 100. DNA from cultured CD4+ T cells was subjected to TCR sequencing with the Oncomine TCR Beta short-read assay at the Johns Hopkins FTIC core. Starting from the raw public reads, TCRdb applied fastp trimming at Q25, assembled clones with MiXCR and retained in-frame beta chains. Identical CDR3 protein sequences are pooled into one entry, listed with their most common genes and DNA. Within this sample are 23,000 or so distinct CDR3 sequences, with 30% of them counted one time only. Of the sample, around 3.3% is held by the ten largest clones. Taken with the paper, the label for time point translates to: late sampling 161 to 241 days after vaccination in three convalescent patients. In light of the paper, this sample's treatment or condition label describes: roughly 11-day PBMC culture with coronavirus spike peptide pools or control peptides (ViraFEST assay).

The sequenced sample was CD4+ T cells from blood, cultured in vitro, obtained about 7 months after SARS-CoV-2 vaccination. The source of these receptors is a human donor who had recovered from COVID-19.

In this sample, this clonotype turned up a few times. As DNA, the CDR3 is TGTGCCAGCAGTGACTCGACTAGCGGGGAGCTGTTTTTT. Its protein product is CASSDSTSGELFF. The chain employs TRBV6-4 and TRBJ2-2; perhaps TRBD2 as D (6 bases). Germline V CDR1 and CDR2: MRHNA, SNTAGT. CDR3 size: 13 residues. The V and J ends lost 0 bases and 7 bases respectively, with 6 bases between them.

V usage is TRBV27 and J usage is TRBJ1-2; D remains unclear. This CDR3 contains 19 residues. The V end was cut by 0 bases, the J end by 0 bases, with 20 bases between. Germline CDR1 reads MNHEY; CDR2 reads SMNVEV (reference sequence). CDR3 amino acids: CASSLSLRVKAEANYGYTF. Written as DNA, the CDR3 is TGTGCCAGCAGTTTATCGTTAAGGGTCAAGGCAGAAGCTAACTATGGCTACACCTTC.

This clonotype was counted a few times. V gene TRBV7-3 combines with J gene TRBJ2-1; 13 bases fit TRBD2. The CDR3 length is 15 residues. Germline lookup yields CDR1 SGHTA and CDR2 FQGTGA. V lost 4 bases, J lost 6 bases, and 3 bases stayed unmatched. The CDR3 DNA follows: TGTGCCAGCAGCTACGGACTAGCGGGAGCCAATGAGCAGTTCTTC. It yields the protein CASSYGLAGANEQFF.

This clonotype was picked up a small number of times. This chain uses TRBV7-2 with TRBJ2-7; TRBD1 matches 10 bases. CDR1 is SGHTA, CDR2 FQGNSA, per germline. This CDR3 is built from 16 residues. J was trimmed by 6 bases and V by 1 base; bases with no gene match: 9. DNA for the CDR3: TGTGCCAGCAGCTTAGGGGTGACAGGGGGCATTCGCGAGCAGTACTTC. Protein: CASSLGVTGGIREQYF.

This clonotype was picked up a small number of times. The chain joins TRBV7-9 to TRBJ2-7; TRBD2 agrees at 10 bases. Germline CDR1 SEHNR, CDR2 FQNEAQ (reference sequence). The CDR3 runs to 15 residues. V dropped 1 base and J dropped 6; count of bases not matched to a gene: 6. The CDR3 sequence is CASSLVASGSFEQYF. The CDR3 coding sequence is TGTGCCAGCAGCTTAGTTGCTAGCGGGAGTTTCGAGCAGTACTTC. The entire variable domain, with the rest obtained from reference TRBV7-9 and TRBJ2-7, is as follows: DTGVSQNPRHKITKRGQNVTFRCDPISEHNRLYWYRQTLGQGPEFLTYFQNEAQLEKSRLLSDRFSAERPKGSFSTLEIQRTEQGDSAMYLCASSLVASGSFEQYFGPGTRLTVT.

This clonotype was found a few times. The chain joins TRBV1 to TRBJ2-7; no check of the table's D call, TRBD1, against the DNA was made. TRBV1 is described as a pseudogene. The CDR3 has 17 residues. The CDR3 nucleotides read TGCACCAGCAGCCAAGGTACCGGCAGGCCCAGGGGCTACGAGCAGTACTTC. As protein: CTSSQGTGRPRGYEQYF.

By share, this clonotype ranks as medium-sized. The chain joins TRBV20-1 to TRBJ1-2, with TRBD1 matching 7 bases. The germline gives CDR1 DFQATT, CDR2 SNEGSKA (reference sequence). J lost 3 bases, V lost 1 base, and 8 bases had no gene match. The CDR3 runs to 15 residues. The CDR3 region is CSARGTQGTYYGYTF. The CDR3 coding sequence is TGCAGTGCTAGAGGTACACAGGGGACCTACTATGGCTACACCTTC.

This clonotype was found a few times. This sequence joins TRBV6-1 and TRBJ1-1; 8 nucleotides match TRBD1. The V gene's germline CDR1 is MNHNS and CDR2 SASEGT. The CDR3 extends over 14 amino acids. Trimming cost V 4 bases and J 4 bases; bases outside gene matches: 5. The CDR3 sequence: CASSVRQGSTEAFF. In DNA form, the CDR3 reads TGTGCCAGCAGTGTCCGACAGGGGAGCACTGAAGCTTTCTTT.

V is TRBV20-1 and J is TRBJ2-1, with D maybe TRBD2 (6 bases). This CDR3 is 15 amino acids long. Trimming took 0 bases from V and 1 from J, leaving 10 bases between them. Germline V lookup: CDR1 DFQATT, CDR2 SNEGSKA (reference sequence). CDR3 coding DNA: TGCAGTGCTAGAGAGGGGGGAAGATCCTACAATGAGCAGTTCTTC. The encoded protein is CSAREGGRSYNEQFF.

By frequency in the sample, this clonotype is medium-sized. This chain connects TRBV6-2 or TRBV6-3 to TRBJ1-5; D unresolved. Trimming took 6 bases from V and 6 from J, leaving 9 bases between them. There are 12 residues in the CDR3. CDR1 and CDR2 from the germline V gene are MNHEY and SVGEGT. CDR3 DNA: TGTGCCAGCAGAACCTCGGGTCAGCCCCAGCATTTT. Translation gives CASRTSGQPQHF.

The chain links TRBV20-1 to TRBJ2-1; D is uncertain. Germline loops: CDR1 DFQATT, CDR2 SNEGSKA (reference sequence). The CDR3 has 12 amino acids. The V and J ends lost 1 base and 1 base respectively, with 2 bases between them. This CDR3 reads CSARASYNEQFF. DNA of the CDR3: TGCAGTGCTAGAGCGTCCTACAATGAGCAGTTCTTC.

The table lists this clonotype with a few counts. The chain carries TRBV24-1 and TRBJ2-5; D perhaps matches TRBD1 (6 bases). Trimming stripped 4 bases from V and 1 base from J, with 12 bases between. Germline assignment: CDR1 KGHDR and CDR2 SFDVKD. There are 15 residues in the CDR3. The chain's CDR3 is CATSDLGAGQETQYF. The CDR3 DNA reads as TGTGCCACCAGTGACCTGGGGGCAGGCCAAGAGACCCAGTACTTC.

The rearrangement joins TRBV12-3 or TRBV12-4 to TRBJ1-6; TRBD1 agrees at 8 bases. V shed 5 bases and J 14 bases; nucleotides not matched to a gene: 8. The CDR3 loop spans 13 amino acids. CDR3 in DNA: TGTGCCAGCAGTCCAGGGACAGGTTTCACCCTCCACTTT. Encoded protein: CASSPGTGFTLHF.

The rearrangement uses TRBV6-5 and TRBJ2-1; 9 bases are a match to TRBD2. The V and J ends lost 2 bases and 9 bases, in that order; junction bases with no gene match: 5. Germline CDR1 reads MNHEY; CDR2 reads SVGAGI. This CDR3 region has 14 residues. The CDR3 DNA follows: TGTGCCAGCAGTTACCAGCGGGAGGTCGGTGAGCAGTTCTTC. This gives the protein CASSYQREVGEQFF.

This chain links TRBV28 with TRBJ2-7; D unresolved. Germline V lookup: CDR1 MDHEN, CDR2 SYDVKM. The CDR3 runs to 16 residues. V was cut by 3 bases and J by 6 bases, with 21 bases left in between. The CDR3 protein is CASSFSSSSKRVEQYF. CDR3 sequence (DNA): TGTGCCAGCAGTTTCTCTTCTTCATCCAAACGGGTCGAGCAGTACTTC.

In its sample, this clonotype is medium-sized (0.01 to 0.1%). The chain couples TRBV6-1 to TRBJ1-6; maybe TRBD1 (6 bases). V was shortened by 8 bases and J by 14 bases, with 22 bases between the two germline ends. Looked up from germline, CDR1 is MNHNS and CDR2 is SASEGT. The CDR3 spans 14 residues. This CDR3 is CASGRQDGGRALHF. The CDR3 DNA follows: TGTGCCAGCGGTCGACAGGACGGGGGTAGGGCCCTCCACTTT.

This chain uses TRBV15 with TRBJ2-5; D remains unclear. Trimming took 1 base from V and 5 from J, leaving 5 bases between them. Germline lookup yields CDR1 LNHNV and CDR2 YYDKDF (reference sequence). There are 12 residues in the CDR3. The CDR3 region has the DNA TGTGCCACCAGCAGAGCTTCGGAGACCCAGTACTTC. Protein sequence: CATSRASETQYF.

The chain carries TRBV7-9 and TRBJ2-5; D may correspond to TRBD1 or TRBD2 (5 bases each). The V gene's germline CDR1 is SEHNR and CDR2 FQNEAQ (reference sequence). The CDR3 sequence is 16 residues long. V lost 5 bases, J lost 0 bases, and 16 bases lay in between. This CDR3 is CASSARGASHQETQYF. CDR3 in DNA: TGTGCCAGCAGCGCTCGAGGGGCCAGCCACCAAGAGACCCAGTACTTC. The full variable domain, completed using reference TRBV7-9 and TRBJ2-5, is DTGVSQNPRHKITKRGQNVTFRCDPISEHNRLYWYRQTLGQGPEFLTYFQNEAQLEKSRLLSDRFSAERPKGSFSTLEIQRTEQGDSAMYLCASSARGASHQETQYFGPGTRLLVL.

J is TRBJ1-6 and V is TRBV7-8; 7 bases agree with TRBD1. CDR3 length: 13 amino acids. Trimming took 6 bases from V and 8 from J; bases not matched to a gene: 4. From germline, CDR1 is SGHVS and CDR2 FQNEAQ. CDR3 DNA sequence: TGTGCCAGCAGACCAACAGGGGATTCACCCCTCCACTTT. Translation: CASRPTGDSPLHF.

The V and J genes are TRBV24-1 and TRBJ2-7; the D is unclear. Trimming left V 6 bases short and J 4 bases short, with 15 bases between. CDR3 length equals 14 residues. Germline values: CDR1 KGHDR, CDR2 SFDVKD. The CDR3: CATSSNSNRYEQYF. CDR3 nucleotides: TGTGCCACCAGTTCTAATAGCAATCGGTACGAGCAGTACTTC.

Points on this clonotype: One end of the junction varies from germline; a read error may be responsible. The chain employs TRBV7-3 and TRBJ2-7; 7 nucleotides line up with TRBD2. Germline lookup yields CDR1 SGHTA and CDR2 FQGTGA. The CDR3 runs to 16 residues. CDR3 amino acids: CPSSLGVRGSGNEQYF. The CDR3 DNA is TGTCCCAGCAGCTTAGGGGTGCGCGGGAGCGGGAACGAGCAGTACTTC.

This clonotype was recorded once. The V and J genes are TRBV20-1 and TRBJ2-3, with TRBD2 matching over 13 bases. V gave up 2 bases and J gave up 1 base; unmatched junction bases: 6. CDR3 length: 17 amino acids. Germline V gene lookup returns CDR1 DFQATT and CDR2 SNEGSKA (reference sequence). The CDR3 DNA follows: TGCAGTGCTAGAACTAGCGGGAGGGCCGGGGGCACAGATACGCAGTATTTT. As protein: CSARTSGRAGGTDTQYF.

The rearrangement joins TRBV28 to TRBJ1-6; a weak D match, TRBD1 (6 bases). The V end lost 7 bases, the J end lost 6 bases, and 28 bases lay between the germline ends. CDR1 and CDR2 (germline): MDHEN, SYDVKM. CDR3 size: 19 residues. CDR3 coding DNA: TGTGCCAGCACAACGAGGCCATGGGGGGCAGGGTATAGTAATTCACCCCTCCACTTT. Translation: CASTTRPWGAGYSNSPLHF.

The rearrangement uses TRBV7-8 and TRBJ2-3; no definite D call. Germline-derived CDR1 and CDR2 are SGHVS and FQNEAQ. Trimming pared 0 bases from V and 6 bases from J, leaving 10 bases between. The CDR3 runs to 14 residues. The CDR3 is CASSLAAATDTQYF. The CDR3 nucleotides are TGTGCCAGCAGCTTAGCTGCCGCGACGGATACGCAGTATTTT.

In its sample, this clonotype was seen a few times. V gene TRBV7-9 combines with J gene TRBJ2-1; the match to TRBD2 covers 8 bases. Germline V CDR1 and CDR2: SEHNR, FQNEAQ (reference sequence). V dropped 2 bases and J dropped 3; count of bases not matched to a gene: 6. The CDR3 totals 16 residues. CDR3 sequence reads: CASSLTSGLVYNEQFF. DNA for the CDR3: TGTGCCAGCAGCTTAACATCGGGACTAGTCTACAATGAGCAGTTCTTC.

Only a few counts were recorded for this clonotype. The rearrangement joins TRBV10-3 to TRBJ2-1; TRBD2 aligns across 16 bases. CDR1 is ENHRY and CDR2 is SYGVKD in the germline V gene. Trimming at V came to 7 bases and at J to 7 bases, leaving 7 bases not matched to a gene. This CDR3 region has 16 residues. The CDR3 coding sequence is TGTGCCATCACCGCGGGACTAGCGGGAGGGCCAAATGAGCAGTTCTTC. Its translation: CAITAGLAGGPNEQFF.

This clonotype was counted a few times. The chain combines TRBV20-1 with TRBJ1-3; tentatively, D is TRBD1 (5 bases). Germline CDR1 and CDR2: DFQATT and SNEGSKA (reference sequence). This CDR3 region has 15 residues. Trimming left V 6 bases short and J 0 bases short, with 15 bases between. CDR3 DNA sequence: TGCAGTGCGGAGAGGGGAGGTCTCTCTGGAAACACCATATATTTT. Translating gives CSAERGGLSGNTIYF.